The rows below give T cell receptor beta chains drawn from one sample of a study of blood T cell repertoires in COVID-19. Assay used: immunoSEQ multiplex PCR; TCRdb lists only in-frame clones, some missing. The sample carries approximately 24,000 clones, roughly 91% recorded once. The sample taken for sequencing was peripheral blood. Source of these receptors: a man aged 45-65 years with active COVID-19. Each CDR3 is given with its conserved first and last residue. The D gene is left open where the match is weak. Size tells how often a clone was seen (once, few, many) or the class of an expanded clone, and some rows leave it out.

CASSIASGASYNEQFF	TGTGCCAGTAGTATAGCTAGCGGAGCCTCCTACAATGAGCAGTTCTTC	once	TRBD2	TRBV19	TRBJ2-1
CASSATGTGIQETQYF	TGCGCCAGCAGTGCGACCGGGACAGGGATCCAAGAGACCCAGTACTTC	large	TRBD1	TRBV10-1	TRBJ2-5
CASSYGTSGNEQFF	TGCGCCAGCAGCTATGGGACTAGCGGCAATGAGCAGTTCTTC	NA	TRBD2	TRBV5-1	TRBJ2-1
CASSRGQGLPYEQYF	TGTGCCAGTAGTAGGGGACAGGGATTACCCTACGAGCAGTACTTC	NA	TRBD1	TRBV19	TRBJ2-7
CASSPFAPGAGYGYTF	TGTGCCAGCTCACCATTTGCGCCAGGGGCGGGCTATGGCTACACCTTC	NA	NA	TRBV18	TRBJ1-2
CARSGRDRANYGYTF	TGTGCCAGAAGCGGCAGGGACAGAGCTAACTATGGCTACACCTTC	NA	TRBD1	TRBV5-3	TRBJ1-2
CASSSGQGKLFF	TGTGCCAGCAGCTCGGGACAGGGAAAACTGTTTTTT	NA	TRBD1	TRBV12-3/TRBV12-4	TRBJ1-4
CASSEIAGGTSYEQYF	TGTGCCAGCAGTGAAATTGCGGGGGGCACCTCCTACGAGCAGTACTTC	NA	TRBD2	TRBV6-1	TRBJ2-7
CASSLEGHRNTEAFF	TGTGCCAGCAGCTTAGAGGGACACAGGAACACTGAAGCTTTCTTT	NA	NA	TRBV7-9	TRBJ1-1
CASSLGTGYSNQPQHF	TGCGCCAGCAGCCTAGGGACAGGGTATAGCAATCAGCCCCAGCATTTT	NA	TRBD1	TRBV4-1	TRBJ1-5
CASSQLSNQPQHF	TGTGCCAGTAGCCAACTGAGCAATCAGCCCCAGCATTTT	NA	NA	TRBV19	TRBJ1-5
CASSSGTGFKLFF	TGTGCCAGCAGTTCCGGGACAGGGTTCAAACTGTTTTTT	NA	TRBD1	TRBV27	TRBJ1-4
CASSYVTENYGYTF	TGTGCCAGCAGTTACGTGACAGAAAACTATGGCTACACCTTC	NA	NA	TRBV6-2/TRBV6-3	TRBJ1-2
CASSSASGRSYNEQFF	TGTGCCAGCAGCTCCGCTAGCGGGAGATCCTACAATGAGCAGTTCTTC	NA	TRBD2	TRBV7-2	TRBJ2-1
CASGGNPVFPGYTF	TGTGCCAGCGGGGGGAACCCGGTTTTTCCTGGCTACACCTTC	NA	NA	TRBV28	TRBJ1-2
CASSFGSGGAVDTQYF	TGTGCCAGCAGCTTTGGAAGCGGGGGGGCCGTTGATACGCAGTATTTT	NA	TRBD2	TRBV7-9	TRBJ2-3
CATSSTGEANEQFF	TGTGCCACCAGTTCTACAGGGGAAGCCAATGAGCAGTTCTTC	NA	TRBD1	TRBV15	TRBJ2-1
CASSQGFGGTGGMYEQFF	TGCGCCAGCAGCCAAGGATTTGGCGGGACAGGGGGCATGTATGAGCAGTTCTTC	NA	TRBD1	TRBV4-1	TRBJ2-1
CASSYRLAGRPDTQYF	TGTGCCAGCAGTTATCGGCTAGCGGGGAGGCCAGATACGCAGTATTTT	NA	TRBD2	TRBV6-2/TRBV6-3	TRBJ2-3
CATSIRLGLQETQYF	TGTGCCACCAGCATCCGCCTGGGACTTCAAGAGACCCAGTACTTC	NA	NA	TRBV15	TRBJ2-5
CASSFGTSEYNEQFF	TGTGCCAGCAGTTTCGGGACTAGCGAGTACAATGAGCAGTTCTTC	NA	TRBD2	TRBV27	TRBJ2-1
CASTRGGGGQPQHF	TGTGCCAGCACCCGGGGGGGTGGCGGTCAGCCCCAGCATTTT	few	NA	TRBV28	TRBJ1-5
CASRGGPSNTGELFF	TGTGCCTCGAGGGGGGGACCCTCGAACACCGGGGAGCTGTTTTTT	NA	NA	TRBV11-2	TRBJ2-2
CASSLGLAGEAGELFF	TGTGCCAGCAGCTTGGGACTAGCGGGAGAGGCCGGGGAGCTGTTTTTT	few	TRBD2	TRBV7-6	TRBJ2-2
CASSSTAMNTEAFF	TGTGCCAGCAGCTCAACAGCCATGAACACTGAAGCTTTCTTT	NA	NA	TRBV5-8	TRBJ1-1
CASSRREFRATTKNIQYF	TGTGCCAGCAGCCGTAGGGAGTTCCGGGCGACAACCAAAAACATTCAGTACTTC	NA	NA	TRBV5-6	TRBJ2-4
CSGWGQAHTEAFF	TGCAGCGGATGGGGACAGGCGCACACTGAAGCTTTCTTT	NA	TRBD1	TRBV29-1	TRBJ1-1
CASSFLALAGLGGTGELFF	TGTGCCAGCAGCTTCCTAGCACTAGCCGGGTTGGGGGGCACCGGGGAGCTGTTTTTT	NA	NA	TRBV7-2	TRBJ2-2
CASSQLGAFEQYF	TGCGCCAGCAGCCAGCTGGGGGCTTTCGAGCAGTACTTC	NA	NA	TRBV4-1	TRBJ2-7
CASSLNPPGQGNEKLFF	TGTGCCAGCAGCCTTAACCCTCCGGGACAGGGGAATGAAAAACTGTTTTTT	medium-sized	TRBD1	TRBV4-2	TRBJ1-4
CASSESSGLAGVVDTQYF	TGCGCCAGCAGTGAGTCGTCGGGACTAGCGGGAGTGGTAGATACGCAGTATTTT	NA	TRBD2	TRBV10-2	TRBJ2-3
CASSWGTASGELFF	TGTGCCAGCAGCTGGGGGACAGCAAGCGGGGAGCTGTTTTTT	NA	TRBD1	TRBV6-2/TRBV6-3	TRBJ2-2
CASSLVGNRGRNTEAFF	TGTGCCAGCAGCTTGGTAGGTAACAGGGGCAGGAACACTGAAGCTTTCTTT	NA	TRBD1	TRBV5-6	TRBJ1-1
CASSRTGGTTNEKLFF	TGTGCCAGCAGCCGGACAGGGGGGACAACTAATGAAAAACTGTTTTTT	once	TRBD1	TRBV27	TRBJ1-4
CASSQGQTAYNEQFF	TGTGCCAGCAGTCAGGGACAGACAGCCTACAATGAGCAGTTCTTC	once	TRBD1	TRBV6-5	TRBJ2-1
CASRPGGVSYNEQFF	TGTGCCAGCAGGCCGGGGGGAGTCTCCTACAATGAGCAGTTCTTC	NA	TRBD2	TRBV5-4	TRBJ2-1
CASSLEGLGTDTQYF	TGTGCCAGCAGCTTAGAAGGACTAGGCACAGATACGCAGTATTTT	NA	TRBD2	TRBV7-8	TRBJ2-3
CAWSPWTGVFNQPQHF	TGTGCCTGGAGTCCGTGGACAGGGGTATTCAATCAGCCCCAGCATTTT	NA	TRBD1	TRBV30	TRBJ1-5
CATPPGGSSYNEQFF	TGTGCCACCCCCCCTGGGGGGAGCTCCTACAATGAGCAGTTCTTC	NA	NA	TRBV6-5	TRBJ2-1
CATGADRALLAGGYTF	TGTGCCACCGGCGCGGACAGGGCTCTCTTGGCTGGTGGCTACACCTTC	NA	TRBD1	TRBV28	TRBJ1-2
CASSQPRGGDNNEQFF	TGTGCCAGCAGCCAGCCTAGAGGGGGCGACAACAATGAGCAGTTCTTC	NA	TRBD1	TRBV5-8	TRBJ2-1
CASSAWGLAAQETQYF	TGTGCCAGTAGTGCCTGGGGACTAGCGGCACAAGAGACCCAGTACTTC	NA	TRBD2	TRBV19	TRBJ2-5
CASSLGEGAEAFF	TGTGCCAGCAGCTTGGGGGAGGGTGCTGAAGCTTTCTTT	few	NA	TRBV5-6	TRBJ1-1
CASSQGGGAAWGGYTF	TGCGCCAGCAGCCAAGGTGGAGGGGCCGCATGGGGTGGCTACACCTTC	NA	NA	TRBV4-3	TRBJ1-2
CASSGWDRGYQETQYF	TGTGCCAGCAGTGGATGGGACAGGGGTTACCAAGAGACCCAGTACTTC	NA	TRBD1	TRBV25-1	TRBJ2-5
CASSYAWRFNEKLFF	TGTGCCAGCAGTTACGCGTGGAGGTTTAATGAAAAACTGTTTTTT	NA	NA	TRBV6-5	TRBJ1-4
CASTSLITGGLDTEAFF	TGTGCCAGCACGTCCCTAATAACGGGGGGTCTGGACACTGAAGCTTTCTTT	NA	NA	TRBV28	TRBJ1-1
CATSVRRGTGELFF	TGTGCCACCAGTGTTCGGCGAGGCACCGGGGAGCTGTTTTTT	NA	NA	TRBV24-1	TRBJ2-2